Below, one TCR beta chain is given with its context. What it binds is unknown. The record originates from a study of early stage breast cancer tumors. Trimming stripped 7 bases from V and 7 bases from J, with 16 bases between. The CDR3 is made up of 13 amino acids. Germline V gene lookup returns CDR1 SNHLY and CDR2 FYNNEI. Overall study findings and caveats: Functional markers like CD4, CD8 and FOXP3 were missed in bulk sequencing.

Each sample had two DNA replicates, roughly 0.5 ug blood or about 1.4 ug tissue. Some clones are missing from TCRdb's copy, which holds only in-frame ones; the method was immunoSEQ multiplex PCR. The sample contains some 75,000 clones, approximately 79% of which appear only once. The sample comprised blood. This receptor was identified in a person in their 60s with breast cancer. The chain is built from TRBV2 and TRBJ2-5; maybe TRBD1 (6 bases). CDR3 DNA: TGTGCCAGCAACGGGGACACGGGTTGGACCCAGTACTTC. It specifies CASNGDTGWTQYF.